This passage covers 24 T cell receptor beta chains from one sample sequenced in a study of CD8+CD57+ T cells in acquired aplastic anemia. Genomic DNA provided the template from which TCR beta VDJ and CDR3 profiles were obtained. Via MiXCR, TCRdb re-called the reads, giving one row per CDR3 protein. The table lists roughly 250,000 distinct CDR3 sequences, around 82% of them singletons. Patients chosen for sequencing had CD8+CD57+ cells that had expanded, as shown by flow cytometry. The specimen sequenced was sorted CD4+, CD8+, or CD8+CD57+ T cells (not recorded which) from PBMCs. These receptors all come from a human donor with aplastic anemia.

Points on this clonotype: The junction shows a germline mismatch at one end, possibly a read error. The V and J genes are TRBV9 and TRBJ2-3; perhaps D is TRBD1 or TRBD2 (7 bases each). The CDR3 extends over 13 amino acids. The germline CDR1 and CDR2 sequences are SGDLS and YYNGEE. CDR3 DNA sequence: TGTGCCAGCGGGGACGGGGGGACAGATACGTACTTTTTT. Protein product: CASGDGGTDTYFF.

The V call is TRBV7-8, the J call TRBJ1-2; D unclear. The CDR3 has 11 amino acids. Germline V gene sequence: CDR1 SGHVS, CDR2 FQNEAQ. The V and J ends lost 7 bases and 5 bases respectively, with 8 bases between them. The CDR3, as DNA: TGTGCCAGCACCACAGCTTATGGCTACACCTTC. It yields the protein CASTTAYGYTF.

The CDR3 DNA reads TGTGCCAGCACTAGGGGCCGAAGCGACTCCTGCGATCAGTACTTC. Translation: CASTRGRSDSCDQYF. The V gene is TRBV7-9, the J gene TRBJ2-7; D perhaps matches TRBD1 (5 bases). Germline V lookup: CDR1 SEHNR, CDR2 FQNEAQ (reference sequence). The V end was cut by 7 bases, the J end by 10 bases, with 26 bases between. The CDR3 consists of 15 residues.

On this clonotype itself: Germline and junction disagree at one end, which may indicate a read error. This sequence joins TRBV2 and TRBJ2-1; D may be TRBD1 (7 bases). Germline CDR1 reads SNHLY; CDR2 reads FYNNEI. The CDR3 runs to 16 residues. The CDR3 sequence is CASGQGGTDTQDEHFF. CDR3 DNA: TGTGCCAGCGGGCAGGGGGGCACAGATACGCAGGATGAGCACTTCTTC.

Remarks on this clonotype: Compared with germline, one end of the junction differs, possibly owing to a read error. In nucleotides, the CDR3 is TGTGCCAGCAGCGCAGTAGCAGGGACCCAGTACTTTTGG. Protein: CASSAVAGTQYFW. This rearrangement joins TRBV7-9 to TRBJ2-3; D tentatively reads TRBD1 or TRBD2 (5 bases each). Germline-derived CDR1 and CDR2 are SEHNR and FQNEAQ (reference sequence). This CDR3 has 13 residues.

As regards this clonotype: Without the conserved terminal phenylalanine or tryptophan, this CDR3 likely stems from a read error. It is unclear where the CDR3 begins or ends on the DNA, so no DNA is shown, and the CDR3 is as TCRdb lists it. The chain joins TRBV7-8 to TRBJ2-2; the table's D gene call, TRBD2, was not cross checked with the DNA. Termini included, the CDR3 measures 11 amino acids. CDR1 and CDR2 (germline): SGHVS, FQNEAQ. CDR3 in amino acids: CASSLTGGPYI.

The table lists this clonotype with a few counts. The gene calls are TRBV7-9 and TRBJ1-1; D call uncertain. Trimming shortened V by 7 bases and J by 4 bases, and 13 bases separated the two germline ends. There are 13 residues in the CDR3. The germline V gene has CDR1 SEHNR and CDR2 FQNEAQ (reference sequence). The CDR3 DNA reads as TGTGCCAGCACCTACAACCGGCCCACTGAAGCTTTCTTT. Protein: CASTYNRPTEAFF. Drawing the rest from reference TRBV7-9 and TRBJ1-1, the complete variable domain is DTGVSQNPRHKITKRGQNVTFRCDPISEHNRLYWYRQTLGQGPEFLTYFQNEAQLEKSRLLSDRFSAERPKGSFSTLEIQRTEQGDSAMYLCASTYNRPTEAFFGQGTRLTVV.

In the case of this clonotype: This likely comes from a read error, as the CDR3 has no conserved phenylalanine or tryptophan at its end. Because the CDR3's place on the DNA is in doubt, the DNA is left out and the CDR3 is given as listed by TCRdb. This chain joins TRBV7-9 and TRBJ2-4. The CDR3 totals 12 residues, both ends included. Germline loops: CDR1 SEHNR, CDR2 FQNEAQ (reference sequence). This chain's CDR3 is CASSVQGSMGCY.

With regard to this clonotype: One junction end disagrees with the germline gene, perhaps due to a read error. The chain has TRBV7-8 and TRBJ2-3; 9 positions agree with TRBD1. This CDR3 comprises 14 residues. CDR1 is SGHVS, CDR2 FQNEAQ, per germline. This chain's CDR3 is CASSQGQGRPTSSF. DNA of the CDR3: TGTGCCAGCAGCCAGGGACAGGGACGACCTACGAGCAGTTTT.

Comments on this clonotype: The CDR3 does not close with the conserved phenylalanine or tryptophan, likely indicating a read error. Because the CDR3's place on the DNA is in doubt, the DNA is left out and the CDR3 is given as listed by TCRdb. The J gene is TRBJ2-3, the V gene TRBV7-6; no DNA check was done on the table's D call, TRBD1. The CDR3 is 13 amino acids in total, end residues counted. The germline V gene encodes CDR1 SGHVS and CDR2 FNYEAQ. The CDR3 loop is CASSSLDRGRTYN.

This clonotype was observed once. This CDR3 reads CASSDLAEKTDKQFF. The CDR3 region has the DNA TGTGCCAGCAGTGACCTAGCGGAAAAGACGGATAAGCAGTTCTTC. V and J are TRBV6-1 and TRBJ2-1; 7 bases line up with TRBD2. Unmatched junction bases numbered 13, after V lost 3 bases and J lost 11 bases. CDR1 MNHNS and CDR2 SASEGT come from the germline V gene. This CDR3 spans 15 amino acids.

This clonotype was detected a few times. Lacking the conserved final phenylalanine or tryptophan, this CDR3 likely reflects a read error. The DNA is left out, because the CDR3 cannot be placed on it with certainty; the CDR3 is given as TCRdb lists it. The genes are TRBV7-8 and TRBJ2-1; the table assigns TRBD2, which was not confirmed against the DNA. The CDR3 region is 13 residues in length, termini included. The germline V gene encodes CDR1 SGHVS and CDR2 FQNEAQ. The CDR3 loop reads CASSLAGVPDTQY.

Worth noting for this clonotype: Germline and junction disagree at one end, which may indicate a read error. The rearrangement joins TRBV7-4 to TRBJ2-3; D tentatively fits TRBD1 or TRBD2 (5 bases each). This CDR3 has 15 amino acids. Looked up from germline, CDR1 is SGHVT and CDR2 is SQSDAQ. This chain's CDR3 is CASSVGRQRTDTQYF. CDR3 nucleotide sequence: TGTGCCAGCAGCGTAGGGAGACAGCGCACTGATACGCAGTATTTT.

The rearrangement links TRBV2 to TRBJ2-3; D is perhaps TRBD2 (6 bases). CDR1 is SNHLY, CDR2 FYNNEI, per germline. CDR3 length: 10 residues. The ends were cut back, 8 bases at V and 6 bases at J, with 6 bases in the middle. For the CDR3, the DNA is TGTGCCAGCGGGGGGGATACGCAGTATTTT. Translating gives CASGGDTQYF.

The rearrangement joins TRBV2 to TRBJ1-2; D unresolved. This CDR3 has 12 amino acids. CDR1 and CDR2 (germline): SNHLY, FYNNEI. Trimming stripped 1 base from V and 10 bases from J, with 10 bases between. CDR3 in DNA: TGTGCCAGCAGTGAAGGGCGTTCCTTCTACACCTTC. It specifies CASSEGRSFYTF.

This clonotype occurred many times. The chain combines TRBV5-6 with TRBJ2-2, with D unresolved. The CDR3 sequence is 12 residues long. Germline V lookup: CDR1 SGHDT, CDR2 YYEEEE. V gave up 0 bases and J gave up 8 bases, with 5 bases separating them. The CDR3 loop reads CASSLERGELFF. In DNA form, the CDR3 reads TGTGCCAGCAGCTTGGAGAGGGGGGAGCTGTTTTTT.

Only one count was recorded for this clonotype. Given the absence of the conserved phenylalanine or tryptophan at the CDR3 end, a read error is likely. Because the CDR3's place on the DNA is in doubt, the DNA is left out and the CDR3 is given as listed by TCRdb. The chain couples TRBV2 to TRBJ2-1; TRBD1 is taken as the D call from the table, unchecked against the DNA. The CDR3 is 13 residues long, counting both termini. Germline-derived CDR1 and CDR2 are SNHLY and FYNNEI. The CDR3 region is CASRDGGIHEQFA.

By proportion, this clonotype is medium-sized. The chain combines TRBV29-1 with TRBJ1-2, with TRBD1 identical over 11 bases. The CDR3 sequence is 13 residues long. Looked up from germline, CDR1 is SQVTM and CDR2 is ANQGSEA. V gave up 7 bases and J gave up 2 bases; unmatched junction bases: 3. Written as DNA, the CDR3 is TGCAGCGCCGGACAGGGGGCGAACTATGGCTACACCTTC. It specifies CSAGQGANYGYTF.

The chain carries TRBV25-1 and TRBJ2-1; D gene ambiguous. This CDR3 comprises 15 residues. V gave up 5 bases and J gave up 0 bases, with 11 bases separating them. Germline V lookup: CDR1 MGHDK, CDR2 SYGVNS. CDR3 nucleotides: TGTGCCAGCAGTTTTTTTTTAAGCTCCTACAATGAGCAGTTCTTC. Protein product: CASSFFLSSYNEQFF.

The CDR3 here is CASSRQTDAVEYGYTF. For the CDR3, the DNA is TGTGCCAGCTCAAGACAGACGGACGCGGTTGAATATGGCTACACCTTC. The V call is TRBV7-3, the J call TRBJ1-2, with a tentative D call TRBD1 (5 bases). The CDR3 runs to 16 residues. Deletions cut 8 bases from V and 5 bases from J, with 24 bases between. Germline CDR1 and CDR2: SGHTA and FQGTGA.

This clonotype is a singleton in its sample. Just one base apart from a much larger clone, this may be a read error. The rearrangement joins TRBV7-8 to TRBJ1-1; TRBD1 agrees at 7 bases. Germline CDR1 and CDR2: SGHVS and FQNEAQ. The V and J ends lost 3 bases and 14 bases, in that order; junction bases with no gene match: 18. CDR3 length equals 15 residues. The CDR3 region has the DNA TGTGCCAGCAGCTTTCATCCAGCCGGGACAGCCGTTTCCTTCTTT. Its translation is CASSFHPAGTAVSFF.

The rearrangement uses TRBV2 and TRBJ1-1; no clear D. The DNA end lines up better with TRBJ2-3; the J call may be wrong. CDR3 length: 13 amino acids. Germline loops: CDR1 SNHLY, CDR2 FYNNEI. Here the CDR3 reads CASGNAVNTKQYF. The CDR3 bases are TGTGCCAGCGGCAACGCGGTGAACACTAAGCAGTATTTT.

The sample holds one count of this clonotype. A junction end diverges from the germline sequence, so it may reflect a read error. This rearrangement joins TRBV7-7 to TRBJ1-2, with D unclear. Germline lookup yields CDR1 SSHAT and CDR2 FNYEAQ (reference sequence). The length of the CDR3 is 16 residues. The CDR3 sequence: CASSLDTRPIGGCYTF. The CDR3 nucleotides read TGTGCTAGCAGCTTAGACACCCGACCCATCGGAGGCTGCTACACCTTC.

Details on this clonotype: One end of the junction does not line up with germline, which may come from a read error. The genes are TRBV7-2 and TRBJ1-2, with D perhaps TRBD1 (5 bases). CDR3 length: 16 amino acids. The germline V gene encodes CDR1 SGHTA and CDR2 FQGNSA. For the CDR3, the DNA is TGTGCCAGCAGCTTAGCGGGCGGGGCCTTTGCCTATGGTTACACCTTC. Its protein product is CASSLAGGAFAYGYTF.